This T cell receptor (beta chain) was recorded in a study of T cell responses to AZD1222 COVID-19 vaccine. TCRdb keeps only in-frame clones here, not all; method: immunoSEQ multiplex PCR. The sample holds approximately 77,000 clones, 92% seen once. This CDR3 contains 15 residues. The trim removed 2 bases at V and 7 bases at J, leaving 5 bases unmatched. Germline assignment: CDR1 SGHAT and CDR2 FQDESV (reference sequence). This sample comprised peripheral blood, obtained on day 0 of MenACWY control vaccination. This clonotype originated in an adult in good health. The chain carries TRBV11-1 and TRBJ2-1; 10 bases are shared with TRBD2. The CDR3 region is CASSLLAGGENEQFF. The CDR3 DNA follows: TGTGCCAGCAGCTTATTAGCGGGGGGTGAGAATGAGCAGTTCTTC.